This TCR beta chain emerged from a study of cytomegalovirus exposure and HLA in healthy donors. Vbeta (60) and Jbeta (13) primers were used in the PCR. This table comes from immunoSEQ multiplex PCR, and its TCRdb copy is limited to in-frame clones, with some not included. Of just over 150,000 clones in the sample, 84% were seen once. In germline, CDR1 is MNHEY, CDR2 SMNVEV (reference sequence). The CDR3 length is 13 residues. Trimming pared 4 bases from V and 4 bases from J, leaving 9 bases between. Study results and limitations: A later analysis linked a missense DCLRE1C variant to TCR beta V- and J-gene trimming. Several of the most significant clusters appeared, in a later analysis, to be linked to common viral pathogens. The records held CMV serostatus as the only immune exposure information.

On this clone itself: Its antigen is not known.

The chain joins TRBV27 to TRBJ2-3, with D unclear. The sequence was obtained from a man aged 18 to 35 in good health and CMV-seronegative. The sequencing sample was made of PBMCs. In DNA form, the CDR3 reads TGTGCCAGCAGTTGGTCGGGTCCAGATACGCAGTATTTT. It translates to CASSWSGPDTQYF.